One and the same sample provided the 6 T cell receptor beta chains below, sequenced in a study of PD-L1 blockade in urothelial cancer. Time point in this sample: pretreatment peripheral blood. The repertoire was sequenced with immunoSEQ multiplex PCR; TCRdb's copy has only in-frame clones and lacks some. The sample carries tens of thousands of clones, over 70% recorded once. The sequenced sample was PBMCs, obtained around atezolizumab (anti-PD-L1) treatment. The receptors come from a man aged 55-75 years with urothelial cancer.

The chain joins TRBV1 to TRBJ1-5; the table gives TRBD1 as D, unverified against the DNA. TRBV1 is noted as a pseudogene. The CDR3 is 17 amino acids. The CDR3 DNA sequence: TGCACCAGCAGCCAAGACCGAGGGGACAGGACGAATCAGCCCCAGCATTTT. It yields the protein CTSSQDRGDRTNQPQHF.

V gene TRBV15 combines with J gene TRBJ1-5; 9 bases are a match to TRBD1. V dropped 1 base and J dropped 0; count of bases not matched to a gene: 10. Germline V gives CDR1 LNHNV, CDR2 YYDKDF (reference sequence). The CDR3 runs to 19 residues. In DNA form, the CDR3 reads TGTGCCACCAGCAGAGTCCCCGGGACAGGGAAGTATAGCAATCAGCCCCAGCATTTT. Translation gives CATSRVPGTGKYSNQPQHF.

The chain is built from TRBV7-3 and TRBJ2-5; TRBD2 matches at 14 bases. Per germline, CDR1 SGHTA and CDR2 FQGTGA. This CDR3 has 18 residues. The ends lost 5 bases at V and 1 base at J; junction bases unmatched: 9. The CDR3 nucleotides read TGTGCCAGCAGCCCGAGAGGGACTAGCGGGAGTTCCCAAGAGACCCAGTACTTC. Protein product: CASSPRGTSGSSQETQYF.

This sequence joins TRBV10-1 and TRBJ2-7; perhaps TRBD2 as D (6 bases). This CDR3 is 14 amino acids long. Trimming cost V 4 bases and J 6 bases, with 16 bases left between them. Germline CDR1 WNHNN, CDR2 SYGVQD (reference sequence). CDR3 sequence (DNA): TGCGCCAGCAGTGGCAATAGCGGACTGTCCGAGCAGTACTTC. It specifies CASSGNSGLSEQYF.

The chain links TRBV19 to TRBJ1-1; TRBD1 matches at 9 bases. This CDR3 contains 16 residues. Germline trimming cut 5 bases from V and 5 bases from J; bases unmatched to any gene: 12. The germline V gene has CDR1 LNHDA and CDR2 SQIVND (reference sequence). CDR3 DNA sequence: TGTGCCAGTAGTGCGCTTCCACAGGGGGCGCGTACTGAAGCTTTCTTT. It specifies CASSALPQGARTEAFF.

This clone occurred a few times. This chain joins TRBV7-3 and TRBJ2-2; D might be TRBD1 (6 bases). V was pared by 2 bases and J by 8 bases, with 12 bases between. The germline V gene encodes CDR1 SGHTA and CDR2 FQGTGA. CDR3 length equals 14 residues. CDR3 coding DNA: TGTGCCAGCAGCTTATACCAGGGGCGGGGGGAGCTGTTTTTT. Amino acid sequence: CASSLYQGRGELFF.